This TCR beta chain is drawn from a study of breast tumors, draining lymph nodes, adjacent tissues. Study results and limitations: Data fit most tumor T cells coming from lymph node, expanding in tumor. Compared with lymph nodes, tumors were less diverse; compared with nontumor tissue, more. Compared with basal-like, luminal-like tumors shared significantly more repertoire with nontumor tissue. Tumor T cell lymph node origin was a supported hypothesis, not proven.

This clonotype was counted ten times or more. Its antigen remains unidentified. TCRdb reanalysed the multiplex PCR reads using MiXCR and keeps one entry per CDR3 protein. The repertoire has under 80,000 distinct CDR3 sequences, approximately 45% of them found once; the top ten carry approximately 8.7%. CDR3 length equals 16 residues. The trim removed 1 base at V and 4 bases at J, leaving 3 bases unmatched. Germline V gives CDR1 SGHTA, CDR2 FQGNSA. Sample: breast tumor tissue. This clonotype was obtained from a female donor with breast cancer. Some clones in this sample may be carry-over from other donors' samples. This sequence joins TRBV7-2 and TRBJ2-1; 11 bases are a match to TRBD2. DNA for the CDR3: TGTGCCAGCAGCTTAGTGGCTAGCGGGGGGTACAATGAGCAGTTCTTC. This translates into CASSLVASGGYNEQFF.